Following are 22 T cell receptor beta chains from one sample sequenced in a study of blood T cell repertoires in COVID-19. Produced via immunoSEQ multiplex PCR; TCRdb's table is partial and in-frame only. There are 150,000 to 200,000 clones in the sample; about 89% occur only once, and 2% to 3% lies in the top ten. The sequenced sample consisted of peripheral blood. The receptors shown here come from a man in his forties with active or convalescent COVID-19.

The gene calls are TRBV7-2 and TRBJ2-3, with D uncertain. CDR3 size: 15 residues. Germline CDR1 SGHTA, CDR2 FQGNSA. V lost 5 bases to trimming and J lost 0 bases, with 12 bases between them. CDR3: CASSNRAVSTDTQYF. The CDR3 coding sequence is TGTGCCAGCAGCAACCGTGCGGTGAGCACAGATACGCAGTATTTT. Full variable domain (missing parts from reference TRBV7-2 and TRBJ2-3): GAGVSQSPSNKVTEKGKDVELRCDPISGHTALYWYRQSLGQGLEFLIYFQGNSAPDKSGLPSDRFSAERTGGSVSTLTIQRTQQEDSAVYLCASSNRAVSTDTQYFGPGTRLTVL.

This clone was picked up one time. The rearrangement uses TRBV10-3 and TRBJ2-1, with 13 bases aligning to TRBD2. This CDR3 has 16 amino acids. CDR1 is ENHRY and CDR2 is SYGVKD in the germline V gene. Germline trimming cut 5 bases from V and 3 bases from J; bases unmatched to any gene: 4. The CDR3 DNA follows: TGTGCCATCAGTTCCGGGACTAGCGGGGTCTACAATGAGCAGTTCTTC. It is translated as CAISSGTSGVYNEQFF.

This sequence joins TRBV5-6 and TRBJ2-7; D may be TRBD1 (5 bases). CDR1 SGHDT and CDR2 YYEEEE come from the germline V gene. This CDR3 comprises 13 residues. Between the trimmed V and J ends, which lost 4 bases and 4 bases, there was a span of 12 bases. CDR3 amino acids: CASSPIDSYEQYF. The CDR3 DNA follows: TGTGCCAGCAGCCCTATTGACAGTTACGAGCAGTACTTC.

This clone was picked up a small number of times. J is TRBJ1-1 and V is TRBV4-2; unclear D gene. The CDR3 totals 13 residues. V lost 0 bases, J lost 7 bases, and 9 bases lay in between. CDR1 and CDR2 (germline): LGHNA, YNFKEQ. The CDR3 bases are TGTGCCAGCAGCCAAGATTTGTACTTTGAAGCTTTCTTT. The encoded protein is CASSQDLYFEAFF.

The V gene is TRBV9, the J gene TRBJ2-7; weak D call: TRBD2 (6 bases). Germline CDR1 and CDR2: SGDLS and YYNGEE. Trimming took off 5 bases at V and 5 bases at J, with 17 bases between the two ends. The CDR3 contains 14 residues. CDR3 loop: CASRPGLATDEQYF. CDR3 DNA sequence: TGTGCCAGCAGGCCCGGGCTAGCGACTGACGAGCAGTACTTC.

The chain combines TRBV7-9 with TRBJ1-4; TRBD1 might be the D (6 bases). Germline lookup yields CDR1 SEHNR and CDR2 FQNEAQ (reference sequence). The CDR3 is 15 amino acids. V dropped 5 bases and J dropped 0 bases, with 10 bases sitting between them. The CDR3 loop is CASSPQGPTNEKLFF. CDR3 sequence (DNA): TGTGCCAGCAGCCCACAGGGCCCAACTAATGAAAAACTGTTTTTT. Based on the CDR3 plus reference TRBV7-9 and TRBJ1-4, the full variable domain is DTGVSQNPRHKITKRGQNVTFRCDPISEHNRLYWYRQTLGQGPEFLTYFQNEAQLEKSRLLSDRFSAERPKGSFSTLEIQRTEQGDSAMYLCASSPQGPTNEKLFFGSGTQLSVL.

CDR3 nucleotides: TGTGCCTGCAAGACAGGGACCATCAATGAAAAACTGTTTTTT. It encodes CACKTGTINEKLFF. The chain recombines TRBV6-5 with TRBJ1-4, with TRBD1 identical over 7 bases. CDR3 size: 14 residues. Looked up from germline, CDR1 is MNHEY and CDR2 is SVGAGI. V was clipped by 11 bases and J by 5 bases; unmatched bases: 11.

The J gene is TRBJ1-2, the V gene TRBV3-1 (or the pseudogene TRBV3-2); weak D call: TRBD1 (6 bases). Trimming removed 1 base at V and 4 bases at J, with 10 bases between. The CDR3 spans 14 residues. CDR1 is LGHDT and CDR2 is YNNKEL in the germline V gene (reference sequence). This chain's CDR3 is CASSQVARGYGYTF. The CDR3 region has the DNA TGTGCCAGCAGCCAAGTGGCCAGGGGCTATGGCTACACCTTC.

In its sample, this clone was seen a few times. The chain couples TRBV5-1 to TRBJ2-1, with TRBD2 identical over 10 bases. V lost 3 bases to trimming and J lost 7 bases; unmatched junction nucleotides: 10. The CDR3 is 16 amino acids. Looked up from germline, CDR1 is SGHRS and CDR2 is YFSETQ. CDR3 residues: CASSSLSGGASNEQFF. CDR3 nucleotide sequence: TGCGCCAGCAGCTCCTTAAGCGGGGGGGCGAGTAATGAGCAGTTCTTC.

The CDR3 loop is CASSYPSGLTKIPYEQYF. DNA for the CDR3: TGTGCCAGCAGTTACCCCTCGGGACTAACTAAAATTCCCTACGAGCAGTACTTC. This chain links TRBV6-2 or TRBV6-3 with TRBJ2-7; 7 bases fit TRBD2. Per the germline V gene, CDR1 is MNHEY and CDR2 is SVGEGT. The CDR3 contains 18 residues. Germline trimming cut 2 bases from V and 2 bases from J; bases unmatched to any gene: 15.

V gene TRBV4-2 combines with J gene TRBJ1-4; TRBD1 agrees at 7 bases. Losses at the gene ends were 3 bases for V and 5 bases for J; bases not matched to a gene: 9. The germline CDR1 and CDR2 sequences are LGHNA and YNFKEQ. This CDR3 is built from 16 residues. CDR3 protein: CASSHPTGEENEKLFF. In nucleotides, the CDR3 is TGTGCCAGCAGCCACCCAACAGGGGAGGAGAATGAAAAACTGTTTTTT.

The J gene is TRBJ1-5, the V gene TRBV6-5, with a tentative D call TRBD1 (5 bases). Trimming removed 7 bases at V and 4 bases at J, with 11 bases between. Germline lookup yields CDR1 MNHEY and CDR2 SVGAGI. This CDR3 comprises 13 residues. CDR3 sequence (DNA): TGTGCCAGCACTCAGACAGTTAATCAGCCCCAGCATTTT. It translates to CASTQTVNQPQHF.

This clone is a singleton in its sample. The gene calls are TRBV7-3 and TRBJ2-3; 7 positions match TRBD1. Germline V CDR1 and CDR2: SGHTA, FQGTGA. V shed 5 bases, J shed 4 bases, and the junction held 3 bases outside the gene matches. The CDR3 sequence is 13 residues long. CDR3 protein: CASSPQGADTQYF. The DNA for the CDR3 is TGTGCCAGCAGCCCTCAGGGGGCAGATACGCAGTATTTT.

The J gene is TRBJ2-3, the V gene TRBV12-2; TRBD2 is taken as the D call from the table, unchecked against the DNA. TRBV12-2 is noted as a pseudogene. This CDR3 is 14 amino acids long. CDR3 DNA sequence: TGTGCAAGTCGCTCAACCCGACCCATCGGGGAGCAGTATTTT. Translation gives CASRSTRPIGEQYF.

The V gene is TRBV11-2, the J gene TRBJ1-6; D ambiguous. V was cut by 0 bases and J by 4 bases, with 7 bases left in between. The CDR3 has 15 amino acids. Per the germline V gene, CDR1 is SGHAT and CDR2 is FQNNGV. The CDR3 is CASSLELAYNSPLHF. DNA for the CDR3: TGTGCCAGCAGCTTAGAATTGGCTTATAATTCACCCCTCCACTTT.

This clone has only one observation. The chain carries TRBV6-1 and TRBJ2-7; D perhaps matches TRBD1 (6 bases). This CDR3 spans 17 amino acids. V dropped 3 bases and J dropped 3 bases, with 21 bases sitting between them. The germline V gene encodes CDR1 MNHNS and CDR2 SASEGT. The CDR3 sequence: CASSELQGSGFIYEQYF. The CDR3 DNA is TGTGCCAGCAGTGAGTTGCAGGGGTCGGGGTTTATCTACGAGCAGTACTTC.

The chain carries TRBV7-3 and TRBJ2-3; 12 bases agree with TRBD2. The ends lost 1 base at V and 0 bases at J; junction bases unmatched: 5. CDR1 SGHTA and CDR2 FQGTGA come from the germline V gene. The CDR3 totals 18 residues. The CDR3 region is CASSLRASGGASTDTQYF. The CDR3, as DNA: TGTGCCAGCAGCTTAAGGGCTAGCGGGGGGGCGAGCACAGATACGCAGTATTTT.

The chain joins TRBV5-8 to TRBJ1-2; D is undetermined. Germline CDR1 reads SGHTS; CDR2 reads YDEGEE. This CDR3 spans 14 amino acids. The V gene lost 1 base and the J gene lost 0 bases, with 7 bases spanning the gap. CDR3 nucleotides: TGTGCCAGCAGCTTGTATCGGGCTAACTATGGCTACACCTTC. This gives the protein CASSLYRANYGYTF.

This chain joins TRBV10-3 and TRBJ2-7; 9 nucleotides match TRBD1. The CDR3 consists of 14 residues. Germline lookup yields CDR1 ENHRY and CDR2 SYGVKD. J gave up 4 bases and V 2 bases, and 3 bases lay outside the gene matches. The CDR3 coding sequence is TGTGCCATCAGTGAGACAGGGGGCATGTACGAGCAGTACTTC. It yields the protein CAISETGGMYEQYF.

The V and J genes are TRBV30 and TRBJ1-6; D not certain. Germline V gene sequence: CDR1 GTSNPN, CDR2 SVGIG (reference sequence). V was clipped by 7 bases and J by 3 bases, with 10 bases between them. There are 13 residues in the CDR3. CDR3 region: CALEEDYNSPLHF. DNA for the CDR3: TGTGCCTTGGAGGAGGACTATAATTCACCCCTCCACTTT.

The chain recombines TRBV29-1 with TRBJ2-1; D is perhaps TRBD1 (6 bases). Germline-derived CDR1 and CDR2 are SQVTM and ANQGSEA. V lost 6 bases, J lost 6 bases, and 18 bases lay in between. The CDR3 is 14 amino acids. Here the CDR3 reads CSVLEGVAPNEQFF. The CDR3 bases are TGCAGCGTCCTCGAGGGGGTAGCCCCCAATGAGCAGTTCTTC.

This clone has only one observation. The chain's CDR3 is CASSPRQGAFHTEAFF. Written as DNA, the CDR3 is TGTGCCAGCAGCCCGAGACAGGGGGCTTTCCACACTGAAGCTTTCTTT. This chain links TRBV9 with TRBJ1-1, with 10 bases aligning to TRBD1. With 4 bases clipped from V and 3 bases from J, the junction kept 9 bases outside the gene matches. Germline CDR1 is SGDLS and CDR2 is YYNGEE. CDR3 length: 16 amino acids. Full variable domain (remainder filled in from reference TRBV9 and TRBJ1-1): DSGVTQTPKHLITATGQRVTLRCSPRSGDLSVYWYQQSLDQGLQFLIQYYNGEERAKGNILERFSAQQFPDLHSELNLSSLELGDSALYFCASSPRQGAFHTEAFFGQGTRLTVV.